The source of this T cell receptor (beta chain) is a study of cytomegalovirus exposure and HLA in healthy donors (dated by TCRdb to the late 2010s). At the level of the whole study: According to an earlier analysis of 550 to 750 of the donors, about 179 million T cells yielded over 100 million unique TCR beta sequences and more than 250 Gb of sequence data. An early release covering roughly 640 HLA-typed donors comprised about 320 gigabases of sequencing data and approximately 85 million unique TCR sequences. Of the 300 to 500 genotyped donors, 70% to 90% were placed in the genetic ancestry cluster associated with self-reported Caucasian donors. The study aimed to test whether cataloging public T cell receptors could reveal signatures of past pathogen exposure. The study used immunosequencing to profile the T cell repertoires of 666 subjects and linked those repertoires to cytomegalovirus serostatus. Along with the roughly 700-subject first cohort, a separate validation cohort of around 110 different subjects was used. The study combined high-throughput TCR immunosequencing, statistical association of individual TCRs with disease status, and machine learning to predict cytomegalovirus infection status. A later analysis re-analyzed previously published TCR beta repertoires from hundreds of donors and added high-resolution HLA genotyping to study TCR occurrence patterns. In the later analysis, no new phenotypic data were used to find candidate immune exposures; instead, reliance was placed on TCR beta sequences and their occurrence across donors. In an earlier analysis of about 590 of the donors, high-throughput TCR beta sequencing was used to judge whether each TCR beta V gene segment behaved as functional or pseudogenic. Donor age, sex, ethnicity and CMV serostatus were collected together with the repertoire data. A later genetic analysis used genome-wide SNP genotypes for about 60% of the roughly 700 donors, treating that subset as a discovery cohort. All discovery cohort repertoires had been generated using a single sequencing platform. Class I and class II HLA loci were covered by the typing at four-digit resolution. The number of typed donors differed by locus: about 620-630 for A, B, C, DRB1 and DQB1; approximately 520 for DQA1; roughly 600 for DPA1; and roughly 470 for DPB1. A handful of DR-DQ haplotypes were handled as single units for association and clustering because linkage in the cohort was strong. On average, roughly 240,000 unique TCR beta nucleotide sequences were sequenced per donor among several hundred genotyped donors of the cohort, with roughly 19% of those sequences being non-productive. Study-level results and caveats: Three of the identified cytomegalovirus-associated TCR beta chains were confirmed in vitro to be specific for cytomegalovirus antigens. A total of roughly 160 TCR beta chains were listed by the study as associated with cytomegalovirus. A further reported finding was that TCR beta sequences accurately predicted the HLA-A and HLA-B alleles for most subjects in the first cohort. Sequencing depth was assumed to be roughly uniform across donors in the presence/absence analyses, though that assumption may not hold. Some IMGT-functional V segments, including TRBV6-2 and TRBV6-3, could not be told apart with the 87-base-pair reads, so those segments were excluded. HLA typing was unavailable for some donors at each locus, so association tests used only the typed subset. Because counts were too low, roughly 17 rarely observed V segments, including chromosome 9 orphons, were left out of the earlier analysis of about 620 of the donors. CMV serostatus was the only immune exposure information available for the cohort. Linkage disequilibrium might explain the correlated functional status among segregating V segments, but an unknown experimental factor could not be ruled out. In a later analysis, HLA-associated TCR beta chains were found to be more clonally expanded and to have lower generation probabilities than equally common non-associated chains. Strong co-occurrence of HLA alleles, especially DR and DQ, made assigning TCR associations to individual alleles difficult. A cluster of highly shared sequence variants was judged likely to represent a technical artifact of the sequencing pipeline. In a later genetic analysis, a missense DCLRE1C variant was associated with V-gene and J-gene trimming of TCR beta chains, and the association was replicated in an independent cohort. Across donors, most TCR sequences were observed very rarely, whereas some public TCRs were present in many individuals. Specific HLA alleles were associated with over 15,000 TCR beta sequences at a false discovery rate of 0.05 in a later analysis. The authors suggested that the approach could potentially be extended to other disease states and immunological phenotypes. Cytomegalovirus status was reported to be diagnosed by the classifier with high specificity and sensitivity in both the original and validation cohorts. In a later analysis, the rate of TCR association differed among HLA loci, with DRB1 alleles having the most associated TCRs and HLA-C alleles having the fewest. Broadly in line with IMGT annotations, most TCR beta V segments showed up in productive rearrangements about 90% or about 30% of the time in an earlier analysis of approximately 640 of the donors. Most CMV-associated TCR beta chains appeared to be HLA-restricted in a later analysis, and the HLA associations seemed to be driven largely by CMV exposure. According to a later analysis, parvovirus B19, influenza, CMV and Epstein-Barr virus appeared linked to several top co-occurrence clusters. According to a later genetic analysis, donors in an Asian-associated ancestry cluster had fewer N-insertions in productive TCRs than the roughly 660-donor mean. Only TCR beta chains were sequenced in this cohort, and the absence of alpha or paired-chain data limited detectable features.

The CDR3 runs 15 residues from the cysteine to the phenylalanine. Of all the DNA, just the CDR3 is kept, 45 bases in frame from base 1. The germline V gene yields KGHSH for CDR1 and LQKENI for CDR2. Unmatched junction bases come to 8, with V trimmed by 6 bases and J by 6 bases. On this clone itself: Its antigen is currently not known. No base quality information exists; no much larger clone differs at one position.

Library construction relied on the immunoSEQ multiplex PCR assay. The multiplex PCR relied on a mix of 60 forward primers for TCR Vbeta segments and 13 reverse primers for TCR Jbeta segments. The CDR3 region of rearranged TCR beta genes was amplified from genomic DNA by a multiplex PCR assay. The amplified TCR beta libraries were sequenced on the Illumina HiSeq System as 87-base-pair reads. The published analysis was carried out like this. A later analysis counted about 80 million unique TCR beta chains across the roughly 700 repertoires, and around 9.9 million of these chains were shared by at least two donors. Raw reads were error-corrected and collapsed into unique sequences by a nearest-neighbor algorithm in which closely related sequences were merged to remove PCR and sequencing errors. V, D and J gene segments were assigned by aligning CDR3 sequences to IMGT reference sequences. Each retained sequence needed at least a six-nucleotide match to both a V gene segment and a J gene segment. Rearrangements were classified as productive when the CDR3 lacked stop codons and remained in frame with V and J, and all other rearrangements were classified as non-productive. Following IMGT convention, CDR3 was defined as the stretch from the second conserved V-encoded cysteine to the conserved J-encoded phenylalanine. The earlier analysis of about 620 of the donors excluded sequences that lacked an unambiguous match to a single V gene segment. An earlier analysis of approximately 590 of the donors classified V segments as functional when productive rearrangements were above 56.7% and as segregating when the standard deviation between donors was above 5%. A statistical classification framework was developed to diagnose cytomegalovirus status using the catalog of TCR beta chain sequences. V and J gene assignment, in a later analysis, came from comparing TCR nucleotide sequences with IMGT/GENE-DB human TR gene sequences. A later analysis assigned CDR3 sequences and most-parsimonious VDJ recombination scenarios with the TCRdist pipeline. In a later analysis, each TCR beta chain was defined by its CDR3 amino acid sequence together with its V-gene family, and reads without a unique V-gene family were excluded. As a way to deal with suspected cross-contamination and a sequencing artifact, a later analysis dropped approximately 570 nucleotide sequences that were highly shared and had low generation probability. For each public chain, a later analysis derived a clonal expansion index from normalized ranks of inferred template counts within each repertoire. In a later analysis, generation probabilities were computed using a VDJ recombination model fitted to out-of-frame rearrangements, and the results were checked against IGoR. In a later analysis, hypergeometric tests were used to score TCR-TCR, TCR-HLA and TCR-CMV co-occurrence, with a repertoire-size bias correction applied to TCR pairs. In a later analysis, false discovery rates were estimated by permuting HLA or CMV assignments 20 times. In a later analysis, co-occurring TCRs were grouped with DBSCAN, and TCRdist sequence similarity was added when clustering was performed within HLA-allele-positive subsets. Co-occurrence clustering excluded repertoires with fewer than 30,000 or more than 120,000 public chains, plus five with anomalous nucleotide sharing. TCRdb retrieved this table from immuneACCESS and kept in-frame rearrangements only. Not all clones are present; in checked studies, unresolved V genes account for under half, and no reason is known for the remainder. V, J and clone size were drawn from that table, and D and trimming were deduced from the DNA. Counted in this sample were roughly 220,000 clones; approximately 70% of them appeared once. The ten largest clones represent about 3% of the sample.

The cohort was made up of roughly 670 healthy bone marrow donors. All cohort members were sampled while nominally healthy, although unrecorded immune exposures were likely present. The donor tested CMV seropositive, placing the donor among the roughly 300 seropositive members of the cohort. A peripheral blood sample was provided by each donor, and peripheral blood mononuclear cells were used for TCR beta sequencing. The Qiagen DNeasy Blood Extraction Kit was used to extract genomic DNA from the blood cell samples. The receptor comes from a man aged 35-49 years in good health and CMV-seropositive. The sequenced sample was PBMCs. The chain uses TRBV18 and TRBJ2-2; 9 bases in the junction line up with TRBD2. Here the CDR3 is given as CASSVGLAGAGELFF. The DNA sequence follows: TGTGCCAGCTCGGTGGGACTAGCCGGCGCCGGGGAGCTGTTTTTT.